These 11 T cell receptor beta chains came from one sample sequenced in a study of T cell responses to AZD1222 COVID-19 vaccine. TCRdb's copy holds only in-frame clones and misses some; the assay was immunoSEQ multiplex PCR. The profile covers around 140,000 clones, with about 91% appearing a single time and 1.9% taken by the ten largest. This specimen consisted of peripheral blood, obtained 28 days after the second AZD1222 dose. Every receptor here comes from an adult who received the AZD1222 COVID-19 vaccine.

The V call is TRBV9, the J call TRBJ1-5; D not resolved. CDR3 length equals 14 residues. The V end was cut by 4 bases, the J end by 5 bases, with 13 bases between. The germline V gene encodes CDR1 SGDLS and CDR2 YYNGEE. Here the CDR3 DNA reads TGTGCCAGCAGCCCCACTGGGGTGGATCAGCCCCAGCATTTT. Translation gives CASSPTGVDQPQHF. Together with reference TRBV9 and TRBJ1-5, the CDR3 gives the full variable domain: DSGVTQTPKHLITATGQRVTLRCSPRSGDLSVYWYQQSLDQGLQFLIQYYNGEERAKGNILERFSAQQFPDLHSELNLSSLELGDSALYFCASSPTGVDQPQHFGDGTRLSIL.

This CDR3 reads CATSGAHSGDSNQPQHF. CDR3 coding DNA: TGTGCCACCAGTGGGGCCCATTCAGGGGATAGCAATCAGCCCCAGCATTTT. The chain uses TRBV24-1 and TRBJ1-5; possible D gene TRBD1, 6 bases. Germline lookup yields CDR1 KGHDR and CDR2 SFDVKD. CDR3 size: 17 residues. V was shortened by 5 bases and J by 0 bases, with 16 bases between the two germline ends.

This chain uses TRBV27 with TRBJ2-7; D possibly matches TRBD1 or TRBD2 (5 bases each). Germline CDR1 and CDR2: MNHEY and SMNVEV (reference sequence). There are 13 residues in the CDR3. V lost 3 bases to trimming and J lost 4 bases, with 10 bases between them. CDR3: CASSFVGEYEQYF. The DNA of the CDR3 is TGTGCCAGCAGTTTCGTGGGGGAATACGAGCAGTACTTC.

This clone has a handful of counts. CDR3 amino acids: CASSQVGTAYGYTF. For the CDR3, the DNA is TGTGCCAGCAGCCAAGTAGGGACAGCCTATGGCTACACCTTC. The chain is built from TRBV3-1 (or the pseudogene TRBV3-2) and TRBJ1-2, with 7 bases matching TRBD1. The CDR3 is 14 residues long. Germline CDR1 reads LGHDT; CDR2 reads YNNKEL (reference sequence). The J segment lost 4 bases and the V segment lost 1 base, leaving 3 bases of the junction unmatched.

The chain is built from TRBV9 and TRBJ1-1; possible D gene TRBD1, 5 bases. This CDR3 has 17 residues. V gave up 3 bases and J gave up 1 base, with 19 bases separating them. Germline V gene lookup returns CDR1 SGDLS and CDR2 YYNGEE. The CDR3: CASSAVPGTFRNTEAFF. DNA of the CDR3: TGTGCCAGCAGCGCAGTCCCCGGGACTTTCAGGAACACTGAAGCTTTCTTT.

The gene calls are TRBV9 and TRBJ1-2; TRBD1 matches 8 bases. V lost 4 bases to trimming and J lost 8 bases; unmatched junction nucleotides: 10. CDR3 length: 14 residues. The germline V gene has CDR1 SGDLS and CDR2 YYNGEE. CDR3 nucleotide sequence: TGTGCCAGCAGCATAGATGACAGGGGATACGGCTACACCTTC. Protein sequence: CASSIDDRGYGYTF.

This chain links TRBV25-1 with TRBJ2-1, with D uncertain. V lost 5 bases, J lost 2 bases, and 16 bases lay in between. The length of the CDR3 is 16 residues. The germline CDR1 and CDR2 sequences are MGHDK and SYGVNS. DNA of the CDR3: TGTGCCAGCAGTAAAACATCCCTGCCCCCCTACAATGAGCAGTTCTTC. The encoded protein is CASSKTSLPPYNEQFF.

The CDR3 coding sequence is TGTGCCAGCTCACCAAGCCGACTAGAGACCCAGTACTTC. Translation gives CASSPSRLETQYF. The rearrangement uses TRBV18 and TRBJ2-5; D ambiguous. V was cut by 2 bases and J by 4 bases, with 8 bases left in between. Germline CDR1 is KGHSH and CDR2 is LQKENI. The CDR3 covers 13 residues.

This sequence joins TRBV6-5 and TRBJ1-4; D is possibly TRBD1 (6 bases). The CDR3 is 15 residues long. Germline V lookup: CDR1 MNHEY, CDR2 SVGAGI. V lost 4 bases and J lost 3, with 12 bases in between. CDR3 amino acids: CASSSTGWPNEKLFF. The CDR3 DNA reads TGTGCCAGCAGTTCTACAGGGTGGCCTAATGAAAAACTGTTTTTT.

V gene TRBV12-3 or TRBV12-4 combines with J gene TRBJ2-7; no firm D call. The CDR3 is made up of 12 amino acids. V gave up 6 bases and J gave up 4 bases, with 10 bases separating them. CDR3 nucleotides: TGTGCCAGCAGAACGTACTTTTACGAGCAGTACGTC. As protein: CASRTYFYEQYV.

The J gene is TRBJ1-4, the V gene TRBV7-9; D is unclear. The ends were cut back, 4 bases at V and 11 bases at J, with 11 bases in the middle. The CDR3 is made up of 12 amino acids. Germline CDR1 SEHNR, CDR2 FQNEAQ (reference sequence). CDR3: CASSSYVGKLFF. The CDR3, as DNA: TGTGCCAGCAGCTCATACGTCGGGAAACTGTTTTTT.